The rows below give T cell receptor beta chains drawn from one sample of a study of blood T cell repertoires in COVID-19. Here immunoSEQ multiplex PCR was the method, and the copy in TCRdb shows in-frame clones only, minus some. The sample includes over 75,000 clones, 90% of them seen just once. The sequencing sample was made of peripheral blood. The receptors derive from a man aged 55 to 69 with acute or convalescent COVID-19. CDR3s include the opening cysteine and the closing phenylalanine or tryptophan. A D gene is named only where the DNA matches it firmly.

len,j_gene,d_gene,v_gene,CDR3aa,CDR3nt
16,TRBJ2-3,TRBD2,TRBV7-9,CASSSGTSGRTDTQYF,TGTGCCAGCAGCTCCGGGACTAGCGGACGCACAGATACGCAGTATTTT
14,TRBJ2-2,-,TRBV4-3,CASSQGLVGGELFF,TGCGCCAGCAGCCAAGGACTAGTGGGAGGGGAGCTGTTTTTT
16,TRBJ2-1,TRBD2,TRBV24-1,CATSDPGLGGDNEQFF,TGTGCCACCAGTGACCCGGGACTAGGGGGGGACAATGAGCAGTTCTTC
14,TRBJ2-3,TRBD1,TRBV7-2,CASSSWTGGDTQYF,TGTGCCAGCAGCTCCTGGACAGGTGGCGATACGCAGTATTTT
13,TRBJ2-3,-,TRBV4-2,CASSRVQMDTQYF,TGTGCCAGCAGCCGCGTACAGATGGATACGCAGTATTTT
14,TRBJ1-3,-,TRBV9,CASSVDLSGNTIYF,TGTGCCAGCAGCGTAGATCTCTCTGGAAACACCATATATTTT
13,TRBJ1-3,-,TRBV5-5,CASSSEPGNTIYF,TGTGCCAGCAGCTCGGAGCCTGGAAACACCATATATTTT
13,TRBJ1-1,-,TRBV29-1,CSVVRAGNTEAFF,TGCAGCGTTGTCCGTGCAGGGAACACTGAAGCTTTCTTT
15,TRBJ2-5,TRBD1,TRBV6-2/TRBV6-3,CASSEPTGGAETQYF,TGTGCCAGCAGTGAGCCCACAGGGGGCGCGGAGACCCAGTACTTC
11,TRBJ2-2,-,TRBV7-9,CASSPSPELFF,TGTGCCAGCAGCCCGTCCCCTGAGCTGTTTTTT
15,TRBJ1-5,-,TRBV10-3,CAISEIARANQPQHF,TGTGCCATCAGTGAGATAGCAAGAGCGAATCAGCCCCAGCATTTT
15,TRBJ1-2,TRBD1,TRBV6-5,CASKGGDRGDYGYTF,TGTGCCAGCAAAGGGGGCGACAGGGGAGATTATGGCTACACCTTC
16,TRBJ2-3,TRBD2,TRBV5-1,CASSSSLADSTDTQYF,TGCGCCAGCAGCTCCTCACTAGCGGATAGCACAGATACGCAGTATTTT
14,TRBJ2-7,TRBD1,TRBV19,CATRDRTSSYEQYF,TGTGCCACCAGGGACAGGACGAGCTCCTACGAGCAGTACTTC
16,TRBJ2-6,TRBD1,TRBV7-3,CASSQGAATGANVLTF,TGTGCCAGCTCACAGGGGGCGGCAACTGGGGCCAACGTCCTGACTTTC
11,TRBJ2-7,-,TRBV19,CANGHLYEQYF,TGTGCCAATGGACACCTCTACGAGCAGTACTTC
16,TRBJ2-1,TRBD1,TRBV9,CASSAEGGTGGNEQFF,TGTGCCAGCAGCGCCGAAGGGGGGACAGGGGGAAATGAGCAGTTCTTC
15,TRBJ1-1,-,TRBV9,CASSRDISMNTEAFF,TGTGCCAGCAGCAGGGACATCTCCATGAACACTGAAGCTTTCTTT
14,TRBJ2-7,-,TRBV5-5,CASSLASSSYEQYF,TGTGCCAGCAGCTTGGCGTCGAGCTCCTACGAGCAGTACTTC
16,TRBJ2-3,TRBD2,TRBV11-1,CASSLVSGSGTDTQYF,TGTGCCAGCAGCTTAGTTAGCGGGAGTGGCACAGATACGCAGTATTTT
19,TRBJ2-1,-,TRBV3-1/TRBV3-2,CASSPGVARVTSSYNEQFF,TGTGCCAGCAGCCCCGGGGTAGCCCGAGTAACTAGCTCCTACAATGAGCAGTTCTTC
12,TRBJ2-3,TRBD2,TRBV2,CAGGGDSDTQYF,TGTGCCGGCGGGGGTGACTCTGATACGCAGTATTTT
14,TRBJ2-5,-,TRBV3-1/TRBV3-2,CASSVEQGVETQYF,TGTGCCAGCAGCGTCGAACAGGGAGTAGAGACCCAGTACTTC